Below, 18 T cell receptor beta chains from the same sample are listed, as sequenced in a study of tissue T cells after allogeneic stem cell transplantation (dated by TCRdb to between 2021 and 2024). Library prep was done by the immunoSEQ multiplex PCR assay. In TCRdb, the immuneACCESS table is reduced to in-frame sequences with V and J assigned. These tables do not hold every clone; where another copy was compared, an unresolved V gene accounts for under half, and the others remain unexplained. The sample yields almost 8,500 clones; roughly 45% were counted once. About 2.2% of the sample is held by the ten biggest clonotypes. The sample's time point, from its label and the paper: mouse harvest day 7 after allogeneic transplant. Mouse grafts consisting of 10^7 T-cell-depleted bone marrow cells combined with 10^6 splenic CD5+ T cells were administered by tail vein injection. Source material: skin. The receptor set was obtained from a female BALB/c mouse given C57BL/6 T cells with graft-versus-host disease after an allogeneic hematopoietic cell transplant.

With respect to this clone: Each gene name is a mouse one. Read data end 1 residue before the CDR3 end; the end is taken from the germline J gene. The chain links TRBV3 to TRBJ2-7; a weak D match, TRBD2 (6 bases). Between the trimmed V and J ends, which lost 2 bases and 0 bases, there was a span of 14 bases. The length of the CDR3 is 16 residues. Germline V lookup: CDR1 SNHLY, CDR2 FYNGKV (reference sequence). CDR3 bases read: TGTGCCAGCAGCTTACGGCTGGGGCAGGGCTCCTATGAACAGTAC. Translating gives CASSLRLGQGSYEQY. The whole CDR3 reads CASSLRLGQGSYEQYF.

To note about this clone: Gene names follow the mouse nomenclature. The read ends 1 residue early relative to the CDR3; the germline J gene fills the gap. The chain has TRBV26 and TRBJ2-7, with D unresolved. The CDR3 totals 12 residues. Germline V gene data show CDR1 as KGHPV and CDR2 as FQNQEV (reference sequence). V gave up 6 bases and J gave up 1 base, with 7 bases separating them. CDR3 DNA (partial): TGTGCCAGCAGACCGGGATCCTATGAACAGTAC. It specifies CASRPGSYEQY. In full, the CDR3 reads CASRPGSYEQYF.

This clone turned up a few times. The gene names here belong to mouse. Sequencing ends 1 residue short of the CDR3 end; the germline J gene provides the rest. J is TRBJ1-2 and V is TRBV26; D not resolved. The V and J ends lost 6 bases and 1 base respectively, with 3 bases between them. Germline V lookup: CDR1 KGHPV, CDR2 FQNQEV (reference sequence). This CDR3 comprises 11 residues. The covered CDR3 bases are TGTGCCAGCAGCCAAAACTCCGACTACACC. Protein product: CASSQNSDYT. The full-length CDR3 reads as CASSQNSDYTF.

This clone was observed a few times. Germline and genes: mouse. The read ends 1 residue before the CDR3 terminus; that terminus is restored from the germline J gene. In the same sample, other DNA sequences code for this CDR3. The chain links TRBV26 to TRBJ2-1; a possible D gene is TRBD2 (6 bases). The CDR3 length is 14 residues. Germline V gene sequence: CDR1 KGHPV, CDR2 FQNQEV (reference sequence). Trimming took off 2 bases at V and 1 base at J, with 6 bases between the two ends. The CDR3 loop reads CASSLLGNYAEQFF. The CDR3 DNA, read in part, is TGTGCCAGCAGTCTGCTGGGGAACTATGCTGAGCAGTTC.

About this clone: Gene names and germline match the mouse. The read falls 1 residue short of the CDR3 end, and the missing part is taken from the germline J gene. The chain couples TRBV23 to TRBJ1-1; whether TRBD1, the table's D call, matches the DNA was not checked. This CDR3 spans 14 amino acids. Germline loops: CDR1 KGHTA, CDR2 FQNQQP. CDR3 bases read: TGCTCCAGCAGTCAAAGGGGAGGAAACACAGAAGTCTTC. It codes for CSSSQRGGNTEVF. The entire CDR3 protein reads CSSSQRGGNTEVFF.

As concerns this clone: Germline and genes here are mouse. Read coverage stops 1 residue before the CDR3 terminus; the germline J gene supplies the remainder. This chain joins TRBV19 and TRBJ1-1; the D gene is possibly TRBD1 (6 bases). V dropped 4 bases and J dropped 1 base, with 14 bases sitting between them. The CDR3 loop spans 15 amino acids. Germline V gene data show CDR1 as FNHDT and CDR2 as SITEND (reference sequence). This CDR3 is CASSLRDNQNTEVFF. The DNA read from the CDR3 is TGTGCCAGCAGTTTAAGGGACAATCAAAACACAGAAGTCTTC. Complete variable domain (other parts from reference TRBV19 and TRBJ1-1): GGIITQTPKFLIGQEGQKLTLKCQQNFNHDTMYWYRQDSGKGLRLIYYSITENDLQKGDLSEGYDASREKKSSFSLTVTSAQKNEMAVFLCASSLRDNQNTEVFFGKGTRLTVV.

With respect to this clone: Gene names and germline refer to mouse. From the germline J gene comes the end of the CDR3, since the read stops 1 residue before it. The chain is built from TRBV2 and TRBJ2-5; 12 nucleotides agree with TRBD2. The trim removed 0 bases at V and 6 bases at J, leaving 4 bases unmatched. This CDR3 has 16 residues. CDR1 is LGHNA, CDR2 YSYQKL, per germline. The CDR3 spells CASSQDDWGGRDTQYF. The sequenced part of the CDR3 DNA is TGTGCCAGCAGCCAAGATGACTGGGGGGGCAGGGACACCCAGTAC.

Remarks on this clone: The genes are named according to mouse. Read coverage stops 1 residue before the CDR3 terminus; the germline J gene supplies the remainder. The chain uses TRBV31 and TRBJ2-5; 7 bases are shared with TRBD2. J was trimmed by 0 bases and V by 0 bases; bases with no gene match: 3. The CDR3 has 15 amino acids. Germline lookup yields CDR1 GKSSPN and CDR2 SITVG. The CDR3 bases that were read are TGTGCCTGGAGTCTAGCTGGGGGTAACCAAGACACCCAGTAC. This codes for CAWSLAGGNQDTQY. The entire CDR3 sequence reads CAWSLAGGNQDTQYF.

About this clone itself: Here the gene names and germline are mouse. CDR3 in amino acids: CASSLNWGGQNTLYF. The covered CDR3 bases are TGTGCCAGCAGTCTGAACTGGGGGGGGCAAAACACCTTGTAC. The chain uses TRBV26 and TRBJ2-4, with TRBD2 matching 10 bases. The missing CDR3 end, 1 residue past where the read stops, is filled in from the germline J gene. The CDR3 contains 15 residues. V trimming: 2 bases; J trimming: 3 bases; junction bases outside the gene matches: 2. CDR1 KGHPV and CDR2 FQNQEV come from the germline V gene (reference sequence).

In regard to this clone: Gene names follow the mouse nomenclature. The sequenced part of the CDR3 DNA is TGCACCTGCAGTGCCTCGGGACAGGGTGGAAACACCTTGTAC. Encoded protein: CTCSASGQGGNTLY. The full CDR3 protein reads CTCSASGQGGNTLYF. This chain connects TRBV1 to TRBJ2-4; 9 bases map to TRBD1. The read ends 1 residue early relative to the CDR3; the germline J gene fills the gap. From germline, CDR1 is NSQYPW and CDR2 LRSPGD (reference sequence). Trimming at V came to 3 bases and at J to 5 bases, leaving 6 bases not matched to a gene. This CDR3 comprises 15 residues.

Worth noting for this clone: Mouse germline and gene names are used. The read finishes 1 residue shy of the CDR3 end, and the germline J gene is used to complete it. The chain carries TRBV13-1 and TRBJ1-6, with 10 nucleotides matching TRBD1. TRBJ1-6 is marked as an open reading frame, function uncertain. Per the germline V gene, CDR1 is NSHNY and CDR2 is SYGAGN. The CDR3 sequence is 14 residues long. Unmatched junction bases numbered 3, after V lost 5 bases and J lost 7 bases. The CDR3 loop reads CASRQTGGNSPLYF. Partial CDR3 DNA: TGTGCCAGCAGACAGACAGGGGGCAATTCGCCCCTCTAC.

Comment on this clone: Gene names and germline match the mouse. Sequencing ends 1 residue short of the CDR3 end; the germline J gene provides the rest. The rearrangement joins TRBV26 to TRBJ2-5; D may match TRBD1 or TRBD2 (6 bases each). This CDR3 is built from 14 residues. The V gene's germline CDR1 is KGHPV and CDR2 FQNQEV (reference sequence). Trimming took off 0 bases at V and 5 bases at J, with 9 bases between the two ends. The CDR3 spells CASSLSGAGDTQYF. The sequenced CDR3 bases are TGTGCCAGCAGTCTGTCGGGGGCGGGAGACACCCAGTAC.

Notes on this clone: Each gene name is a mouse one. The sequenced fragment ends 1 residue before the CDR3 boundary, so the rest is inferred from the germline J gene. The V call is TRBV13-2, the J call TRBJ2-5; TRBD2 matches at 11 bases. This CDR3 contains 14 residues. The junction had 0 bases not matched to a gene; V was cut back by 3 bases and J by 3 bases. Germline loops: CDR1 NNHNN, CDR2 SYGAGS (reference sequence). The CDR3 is CASGGLGGQDTQYF. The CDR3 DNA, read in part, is TGTGCCAGCGGTGGACTGGGGGGGCAAGACACCCAGTAC.

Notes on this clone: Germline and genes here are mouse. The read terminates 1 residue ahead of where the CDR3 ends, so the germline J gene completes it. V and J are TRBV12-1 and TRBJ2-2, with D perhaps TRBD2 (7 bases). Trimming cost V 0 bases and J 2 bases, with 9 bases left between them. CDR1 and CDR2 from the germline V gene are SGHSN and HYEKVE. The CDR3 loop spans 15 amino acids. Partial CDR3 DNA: TGTGCCAGCTCTCTCTGGGGGGCGAACACCGGGCAGCTCTAC. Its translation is CASSLWGANTGQLY. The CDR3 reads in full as CASSLWGANTGQLYF.

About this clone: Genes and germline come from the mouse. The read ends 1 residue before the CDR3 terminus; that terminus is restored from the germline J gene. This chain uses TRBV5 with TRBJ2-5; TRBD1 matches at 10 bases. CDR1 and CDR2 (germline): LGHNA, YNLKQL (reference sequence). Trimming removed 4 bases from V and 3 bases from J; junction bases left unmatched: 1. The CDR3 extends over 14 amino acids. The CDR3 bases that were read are TGTGCCAGCAGCCGGGGACAGGGGCAAGACACCCAGTAC. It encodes CASSRGQGQDTQY. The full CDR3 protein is CASSRGQGQDTQYF.

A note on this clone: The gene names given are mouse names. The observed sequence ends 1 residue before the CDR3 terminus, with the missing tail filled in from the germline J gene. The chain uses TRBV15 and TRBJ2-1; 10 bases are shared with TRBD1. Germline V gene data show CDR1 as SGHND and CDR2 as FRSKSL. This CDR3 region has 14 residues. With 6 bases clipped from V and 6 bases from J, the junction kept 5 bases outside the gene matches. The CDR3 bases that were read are TGTGCCAGCAGGGGGACAGGGGAGAGTGCTGAGCAGTTC. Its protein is CASRGTGESAEQF. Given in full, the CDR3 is CASRGTGESAEQFF.

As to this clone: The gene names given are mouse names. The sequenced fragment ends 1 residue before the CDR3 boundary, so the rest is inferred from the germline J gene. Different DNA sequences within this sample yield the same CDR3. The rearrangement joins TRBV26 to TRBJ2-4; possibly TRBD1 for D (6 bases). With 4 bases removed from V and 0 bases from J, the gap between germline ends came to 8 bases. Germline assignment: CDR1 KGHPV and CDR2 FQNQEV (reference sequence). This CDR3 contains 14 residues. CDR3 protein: CASSPQGSQNTLYF. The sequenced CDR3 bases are TGTGCCAGCAGTCCACAGGGTAGTCAAAACACCTTGTAC.

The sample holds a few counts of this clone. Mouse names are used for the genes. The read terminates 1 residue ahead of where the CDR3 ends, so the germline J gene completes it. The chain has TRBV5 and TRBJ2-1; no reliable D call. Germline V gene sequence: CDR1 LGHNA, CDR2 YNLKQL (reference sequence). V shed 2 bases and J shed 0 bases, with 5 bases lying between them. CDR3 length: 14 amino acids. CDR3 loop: CASSQSDNYAEQFF. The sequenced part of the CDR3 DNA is TGTGCCAGCAGCCAATCAGATAACTATGCTGAGCAGTTC.